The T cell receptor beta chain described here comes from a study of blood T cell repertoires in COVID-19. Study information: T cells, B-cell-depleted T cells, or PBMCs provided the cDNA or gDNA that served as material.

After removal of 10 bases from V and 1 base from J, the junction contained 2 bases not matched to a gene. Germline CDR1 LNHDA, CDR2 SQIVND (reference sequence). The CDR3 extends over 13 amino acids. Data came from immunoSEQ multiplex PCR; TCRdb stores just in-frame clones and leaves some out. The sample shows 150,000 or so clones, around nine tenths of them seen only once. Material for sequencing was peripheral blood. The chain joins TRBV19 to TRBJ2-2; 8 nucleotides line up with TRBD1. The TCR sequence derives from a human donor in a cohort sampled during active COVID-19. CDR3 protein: CAIGTGNTGELFF. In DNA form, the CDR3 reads TGTGCCATAGGGACAGGGAACACCGGGGAGCTGTTTTTT. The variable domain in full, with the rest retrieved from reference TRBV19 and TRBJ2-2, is DGGITQSPKYLFRKEGQNVTLSCEQNLNHDAMYWYRQDPGQGLRLIYYSQIVNDFQKGDIAEGYSVSREKKESFPLTVTSAQKNPTAFYLCAIGTGNTGELFFGEGSRLTVL.